This T cell receptor (beta chain) was identified during a study of T cell responses to AZD1222 COVID-19 vaccine. Findings of the study overall: Spike was spanned by vaccine-associated CD4 TCRs, with dominance at 160-218 and 743-854. Females made up more of the donors, who were largely white British, and clonal diversity may have come out too low. After two AZD1222 doses, spike-specific TCR breadth and depth rose versus day 0.

This table comes from immunoSEQ multiplex PCR, and its TCRdb copy is limited to in-frame clones, with some not included. The data contain 75,000 to 95,000 clones, around 84% of them singletons. Notes on this clone: The antigen is not known. One end of the junction is discordant with germline, which a read error may explain.

Germline CDR1 LNHDA, CDR2 SQIVND (reference sequence). The CDR3 spans 13 residues. The chain carries TRBV19 and TRBJ1-5; no firm D call. The sample here was peripheral blood, taken 28 days after the second AZD1222 dose. The clonotype originates from an adult who received the AZD1222 COVID-19 vaccine. The DNA for the CDR3 is TGTGCCAGTAGTATATATAGCATTCAGCCCCAGCATTTT. Its translation is CASSIYSIQPQHF.